This TCR beta chain was obtained from a study of naive and memory T cell subsets. Broader study findings: Especially in CD8 cells, naive repertoires contained a few larger clonotypes, possibly CD45RA-re-expressing memory cells. Each distinct alpha or beta sequence counts as one clonotype.

CD8 T cells were positively selected from what remained after CD4 positive selection. Comments on this clonotype: Its antigen is still unknown.

Both TRBC1 and TRBC2 were covered by a beta constant-region primer of two equimolar oligonucleotides. Four rounds of PCR amplified the ligated cDNA using nested alpha and beta constant-region primers plus SP2. TCRdb analysed the UMI-ligation and nested PCR reads with MiXCR anew, one entry per CDR3 protein. The sample comprises roughly 150,000 distinct CDR3 sequences, roughly a fifth of which are singletons, and about 0.63% rests with the top ten. This CDR3 is built from 15 residues. The germline V gene has CDR1 SEHNR and CDR2 FQNEAQ (reference sequence). Trimming shortened V by 1 base and J by 7 bases, and 14 bases separated the two germline ends.

The V gene is TRBV7-9, the J gene TRBJ1-5; D ambiguous. The sample taken for sequencing was naive CD8+ T cells from blood. This receptor was identified in a human donor in good health. The CDR3 nucleotides are TGTGCCAGCAGCTTAGAAGGAGGCGGGCTGCAGCCCCAGCATTTT. This gives the protein CASSLEGGGLQPQHF.